This TCR beta chain appears in the sequencing data of a study of T cells in women clearing cervical HPV infection. Cervical HPV DNA detected by MY09/MY11 PCR, typed by dot-blot. This table comes from immunoSEQ multiplex PCR, and its TCRdb copy is limited to in-frame clones, with some not included. Listed are 22,000 or so clones; approximately 9.8% falls within the top ten. About this clone: The missing CDR3 end, 3 residues past where the read stops, is filled in from the germline J gene.

The CDR3 has 16 amino acids. Germline loops: CDR1 LNHDA, CDR2 SQIVND (reference sequence). The V end was cut by 4 bases, the J end by 0 bases, with 10 bases between. The TCR comes from a woman aged 18-70 years with a cervical HPV16 infection that either progressed to CIN3+ or cleared (not recorded which). The chain uses TRBV19 and TRBJ1-6; a weak D match, TRBD1 (5 bases). Material for sequencing was blood buffy coat. The DNA read from the CDR3 is TGTGCCAGTAGTACACTCGACAGCTCCTATAATTCACCC. It translates to CASSTLDSSYNSP. In full, the CDR3 reads CASSTLDSSYNSPLHF.